Reported below is one TCR beta chain. No antigen is known for it. The entry originates in a study of PD-1 blockade in classical Hodgkin lymphoma. Looking at the study overall: It was nivolumab at 3 mg/kg, given intravenously every 2 weeks, that patients received. Study-wide findings and caveats: Before treatment, TCR diversity in newly diagnosed patients was reportedly lower than in healthy donors. Whoever responded completely had baseline diversity much like that seen in newly diagnosed patients.

This CDR3 has 13 residues. The V gene's germline CDR1 is ENHRY and CDR2 SYGVKD. Trimming stripped 4 bases from V and 6 bases from J, with 10 bases between. All patients relapsed after autologous stem cell transplantation, and brentuximab vedotin exposure varied. When best responses were assessed, they were complete response, partial response or progressive disease. Method: immunoSEQ multiplex PCR; TCRdb's copy keeps in-frame clones and lacks some. The sample consists of tens of thousands of clones, around nine tenths of them appearing once. Here the sequenced sample was peripheral blood mononuclear cells (PBMCs), taken at baseline. The chain couples TRBV10-3 to TRBJ2-1; D might be TRBD2 (6 bases). The TCR sequence derives from a human donor with classical Hodgkin lymphoma. In DNA, the CDR3 is TGTGCCATCAGTGTGACTAGTAGCAATGAGCAGTTCTTC. It codes for CAISVTSSNEQFF.